This T cell receptor (beta chain) appears in the sequencing data of a study of OX40 agonist ivuxolimab in advanced cancers. CDR3 size: 13 residues. CDR1 and CDR2 (germline): KGHSH, LQKENI. V was trimmed by 2 bases and J by 5 bases, leaving 6 bases between them. Repertoires were generated with immunoSEQ multiplex PCR, while TCRdb's copy carries only in-frame clones and drops some. This table has some 50,000 clones, over 80% appearing once. This TCR came from an adult with an advanced solid tumor such as melanoma, head and neck, liver or kidney cancer. This material consisted of CD4+ or CD8+ T cells sorted from blood, taken in a trial of the OX40 agonist ivuxolimab. The rearrangement links TRBV18 to TRBJ1-4; D gene unclear. The CDR3 coding sequence is TGTGCCAGCTCACCAGGGAGCAATGAAAAACTGTTTTTT. Translation gives CASSPGSNEKLFF.